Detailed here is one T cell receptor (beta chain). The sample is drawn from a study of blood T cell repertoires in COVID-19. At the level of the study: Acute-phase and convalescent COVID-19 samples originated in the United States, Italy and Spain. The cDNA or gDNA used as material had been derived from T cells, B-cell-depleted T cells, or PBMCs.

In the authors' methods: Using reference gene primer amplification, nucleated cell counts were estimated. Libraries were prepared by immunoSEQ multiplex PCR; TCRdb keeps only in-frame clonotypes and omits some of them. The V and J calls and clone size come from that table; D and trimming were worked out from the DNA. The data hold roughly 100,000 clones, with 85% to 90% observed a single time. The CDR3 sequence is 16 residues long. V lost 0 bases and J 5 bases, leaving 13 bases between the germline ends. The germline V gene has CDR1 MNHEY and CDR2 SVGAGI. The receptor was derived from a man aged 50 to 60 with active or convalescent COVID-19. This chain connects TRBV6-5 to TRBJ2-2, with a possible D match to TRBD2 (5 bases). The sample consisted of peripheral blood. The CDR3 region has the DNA TGTGCCAGCAGTTACTCCCCTGGACTCGAAACCGGGGAGCTGTTTTTT. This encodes CASSYSPGLETGELFF.